Below are 3 T cell receptor beta chains sequenced from a single sample in a study of T cells in Graves' hyperthyroidism and ophthalmopathy. Amplified TCR beta CDR3 regions came from RNA transcripts. The HTBI primer set served for first-round RT-PCR of the TCR CDR3. TCRdb processed the multiplex PCR reads anew with MiXCR; each CDR3 protein has one entry. The profile shows some 200,000 distinct CDR3 sequences, more than 15% of them singletons. The sequencing sample was made of blood. The source of these receptors is a man aged 45-65 years with Graves' hyperthyroidism.

The CDR3 protein is CASSLVRTANTEAFF. CDR3 nucleotide sequence: TGTGCCAGCAGTTTGGTTCGGACAGCGAACACTGAAGCTTTCTTT. This rearrangement joins TRBV12-3 or TRBV12-4 to TRBJ1-1, with a tentative D call TRBD1 (6 bases). Trimming took off 3 bases at V and 1 base at J, with 12 bases between the two ends. The CDR3 is 15 residues long.

This clonotype was found many times. J is TRBJ2-7 and V is TRBV20-1, with D unclear. Trimming took 3 bases from V and 9 from J, leaving 21 bases between them. Per germline, CDR1 DFQATT and CDR2 SNEGSKA (reference sequence). This CDR3 region has 14 residues. CDR3 sequence reads: CSARVGLVANSQYF. The CDR3 DNA is TGCAGTGCTAGGGTAGGCCTAGTCGCTAATTCGCAGTACTTC.

This clonotype appeared a few times. J is TRBJ1-1 and V is TRBV6-1, with D unresolved. Germline CDR1 MNHNS, CDR2 SASEGT. V lost 5 bases to trimming and J lost 3 bases, with 4 bases between them. The CDR3 contains 11 residues. CDR3 amino acids: CASSTDTEAFF. CDR3 coding DNA: TGTGCCAGCAGTACGGACACTGAAGCTTTCTTT.